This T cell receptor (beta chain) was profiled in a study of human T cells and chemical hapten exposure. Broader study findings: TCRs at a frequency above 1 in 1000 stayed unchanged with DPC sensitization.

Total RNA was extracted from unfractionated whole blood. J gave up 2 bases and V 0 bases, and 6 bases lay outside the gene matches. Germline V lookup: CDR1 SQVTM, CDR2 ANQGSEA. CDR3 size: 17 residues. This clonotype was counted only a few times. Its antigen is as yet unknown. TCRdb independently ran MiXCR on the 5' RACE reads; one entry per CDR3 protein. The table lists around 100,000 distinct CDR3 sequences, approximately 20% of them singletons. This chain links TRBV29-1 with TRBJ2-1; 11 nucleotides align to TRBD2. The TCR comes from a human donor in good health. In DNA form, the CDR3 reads TGCAGCGTTGAAGATAGAACGGGACTAGCGGCCTACAATGAGCAGTTCTTC. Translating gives CSVEDRTGLAAYNEQFF.